Listed here is a single TCR beta chain. As yet, its antigen is unknown. Sequenced by immunoSEQ multiplex PCR; TCRdb stores in-frame clones only, minus some. Of 70,000 to 90,000 clones listed, just under 90% were seen once; the top ten hold around 14%. V lost 6 bases and J lost 3; bases outside the gene matches: 4. Germline assignment: CDR1 ENHRY and CDR2 SYGVKD. The CDR3 totals 15 residues. The data stem from a study of siplizumab effects on memory and regulatory T cells. Whole-study findings and limits: The alloresponse seemed to draw substantially on naive T cells, which appeared more diverse than memory cells.

The sample was CD4+ T cells sorted from blood. The receptor's source is a human donor in good health. The chain is built from TRBV10-3 and TRBJ2-2, with 10 bases matching TRBD1. The chain's CDR3 is CAISGTGVHTGELFF. CDR3 nucleotide sequence: TGTGCCATCAGCGGGACAGGGGTTCACACCGGGGAGCTGTTTTTT.